The 9 T cell receptor beta chains below come from one sample, sequenced in a study of type 1 and type 2 diabetes patients. Amplification started from genomic DNA. A primer set of 30 forward and 13 reverse primers amplified the CDR3. MiXCR, applied by TCRdb to the multiplex PCR reads, yields one record per CDR3 protein. The sample records around 300,000 distinct CDR3 sequences, 47% being singletons. Specimen: peripheral blood mononuclear cells (PBMCs). The origin of the receptors is a man younger than 35 with type 2 diabetes.

This clonotype has just a few counts. This chain links TRBV7-2 with TRBJ2-7, with 8 bases matching TRBD1. V shed 2 bases and J 3 bases; nucleotides not matched to a gene: 6. CDR1 is SGHTA, CDR2 FQGNSA, per germline. The length of the CDR3 is 15 residues. The DNA of the CDR3 is TGTGCCAGCAGCTTACAGGGGGCACTCGTCTACGAGCAGTACTTC. Protein sequence: CASSLQGALVYEQYF.

This clonotype has ten or more counts. The chain carries TRBV2 and TRBJ2-5; D uncertain. The CDR3 spans 12 residues. Germline V gene lookup returns CDR1 SNHLY and CDR2 FYNNEI. With 8 bases removed from V and 1 base from J, the gap between germline ends came to 8 bases. CDR3 sequence: CASARSQETQYF. The CDR3 nucleotides read TGTGCCAGCGCGCGATCCCAAGAGACCCAGTACTTC.

This clonotype came up a few times. The genes are TRBV6-5 and TRBJ2-7, with TRBD1 matching 9 bases. V shed 6 bases and J 4 bases; nucleotides not matched to a gene: 7. Germline lookup yields CDR1 MNHEY and CDR2 SVGAGI. CDR3 length: 14 residues. The CDR3 region is CASRSGTGPYEQYF. Here the CDR3 DNA reads TGTGCCAGCAGATCCGGGACAGGGCCATACGAGCAGTACTTC.

Only one count was recorded for this clonotype. The chain is built from TRBV3-1 and TRBJ2-5; D not certain. The germline CDR1 and CDR2 sequences are LGHDT and YNNKEL (reference sequence). This CDR3 spans 12 amino acids. Trimming removed 4 bases from V and 11 bases from J, with 14 bases in between. The chain's CDR3 is CASSLTTNFQYF. In DNA, the CDR3 is TGTGCCAGCAGCCTAACTACCAACTTTCAGTACTTC.

This clonotype came up once. The rearrangement uses TRBV7-6 and TRBJ2-3, with TRBD2 as a possible D gene (6 bases). CDR1 is SGHVS, CDR2 FNYEAQ, per germline. The length of the CDR3 is 18 residues. With 5 bases removed from V and 1 base from J, the gap between germline ends came to 22 bases. The DNA for the CDR3 is TGTGCCAGCAGCCTACTCATCTGGGGAGGAGAGGGCACAGATACGCAGTATTTT. Residues: CASSLLIWGGEGTDTQYF.

The chain combines TRBV2 with TRBJ1-3; no clear D. Germline assignment: CDR1 SNHLY and CDR2 FYNNEI. Trimming took 1 base from V and 7 from J, leaving 5 bases between them. The CDR3 sequence is 12 residues long. This chain's CDR3 is CASSEDGNTIYF. The CDR3 nucleotides read TGTGCCAGCAGTGAAGATGGGAACACCATATATTTT.

As regards this clonotype: This may stem from a read error, because a much larger clone lies one nucleotide away. The V call is TRBV19, the J call TRBJ1-1; no reliable D call. CDR3 size: 13 residues. V was cut by 6 bases and J by 1 base, with 9 bases left in between. Germline V lookup: CDR1 LNHDA, CDR2 SQIVND (reference sequence). The CDR3 sequence is CASRRAPNTEAFF. In DNA form, the CDR3 reads TGTGCCAGTAGACGTGCTCCGAACACTGAAGCTTTCTTT.

This clonotype was observed a few times. The chain uses TRBV5-8 and TRBJ1-6; D is undetermined. Trimming left V 2 bases short and J 1 base short, with 7 bases between. The CDR3 covers 15 residues. The germline V gene has CDR1 SGHTS and CDR2 YDEGEE. CDR3: CASSFEVSYNSPLHF. DNA of the CDR3: TGTGCCAGCAGCTTTGAGGTATCCTATAATTCACCCCTCCACTTT.

This CDR3 is CASNPTGGNQPQHF. The CDR3 DNA reads TGCGCCAGCAACCCGACAGGGGGCAATCAGCCCCAGCATTTT. This rearrangement joins TRBV10-2 to TRBJ1-5; TRBD1 matches 8 bases. Germline V CDR1 and CDR2: WSHSY, SAAADI. The CDR3 is 14 residues long. V shed 7 bases, J shed 2 bases, and the junction held 4 bases outside the gene matches.